This T cell receptor beta chain was recovered during a study of chemoradiotherapy in HPV16-positive cancers (dated by TCRdb to between 2021 and 2024). Turning to the overall study: Using functional T-cell assays on cells from two HPV16-positive patients, the researchers defined candidate HPV-specific T-cell clones and common TCR motifs. The study set out to ask whether T-cell immunity against the HPV oncoproteins E6 and E7 changes over the course of chemoradiotherapy and whether that immunity affects survival. TCR repertoires from under 90 patients with HPV-related cancers were then used to track the candidate HPV-specific TCRs and motifs.

Repertoires were sampled multiple times during chemoradiotherapy, which allowed clonal expansion in the tumor microenvironment to be followed. Library method: the immunoSEQ multiplex PCR assay. Held by TCRdb, this immuneACCESS table contains in-frame sequences only and omits some clones. Under half of the omission traces to an unresolved V gene where checked; the cause of the rest is unknown. The table for this sample lists about 12,000 clones; around 85% of them were counted only once. The biggest ten clones account for about 1.1% of the sample. To note about this clone: Its antigen specificity is not known. No clone much larger than this one lies a single base away; base qualities are absent.

Beyond this particular receptor, the publication reports: Expansion of candidate HPV-specific clones and E7-related TCR motifs was observed in the tumor microenvironment during treatment, whereas no such expansion was observed for non-HPV-specific T cells. In HPV16-positive patients, expansion of HPV-responsive T cells during chemoradiotherapy was associated with improved recurrence-free survival. The survival association was reported for HPV16-positive patients, and the functional definition of HPV-specific T cells was derived from only a couple of HPV16-positive patients.

The CDR3 goes from the cysteine to the phenylalanine over 14 residues. Only CDR3 DNA is held: 42 bases, read in frame from base 1. The germline V gene gives CDR1 as SGHNT and CDR2 as YENEEA. V loses 5 bases, J loses 6 bases, and the germline ends lie 14 bases apart. Sample acquisition took place from a patient who underwent chemoradiotherapy. The clonotype was recovered from a human donor with HPV-associated anogenital cancer. The rearrangement joined TRBV11-3 to TRBJ2-4; D gene: possibly TRBD2, on 7 matching bases. The sequenced DNA is TGTGCCAGCAGCAGCGGGACGGGGGCAAACATTCAGTACTTC. Its protein product is CASSSGTGANIQYF.